This TCR beta chain was sequenced in a study of blood T cell repertoires in COVID-19. Across the study: The study drew acute and convalescent COVID-19 samples from the United States, Italy and Spain. PBMCs, B-cell-depleted T cells, or T cells were the source of the cDNA or gDNA that made up the material.

CDR1 is SGHRS and CDR2 is YFSETQ in the germline V gene. The CDR3 extends over 15 amino acids. With 3 bases clipped from V and 5 bases from J, the junction kept 3 bases outside the gene matches. The method was immunoSEQ multiplex PCR; TCRdb's version includes in-frame clones alone and lacks a portion of them. The sample consists of 160,000 or so clones, around 80% of them appearing once. The J gene is TRBJ2-2, the V gene TRBV5-1; 11 nucleotides line up with TRBD2. Specimen: peripheral blood. This clonotype was sampled from a woman over 75 with acute or convalescent COVID-19. CDR3 loop: CASSSTSGITGELFF. The CDR3 nucleotides are TGCGCCAGCAGCTCGACTAGCGGGATAACCGGGGAGCTGTTTTTT. Drawing the rest from reference TRBV5-1 and TRBJ2-2, the complete variable domain is KAGVTQTPRYLIKTRGQQVTLSCSPISGHRSVSWYQQTPGQGLQFLFEYFSETQRNKGNFPGRFSGRQFSNSRSEMNVSTLELGDSALYLCASSSTSGITGELFFGEGSRLTVL.